This T cell receptor (beta chain) was obtained from a study of T cell responses to AZD1222 COVID-19 vaccine. General study findings and limits: Spike was spanned by vaccine-associated CD4 TCRs, which were dominant at 160-218 and 743-854. Every sample of the repertoires postdated the peak T cell response. Donor demographics were predominantly white British with a female majority; clonal diversity may be underestimated.

The junction had 7 bases not matched to a gene; V was cut back by 0 bases and J by 5 bases. Germline V CDR1 and CDR2: SGHRS, YFSETQ. The CDR3 is made up of 16 amino acids. This clone has a handful of counts. No antigen is known for it. Method: immunoSEQ multiplex PCR; TCRdb's copy keeps in-frame clones and lacks some. The table shows about 150,000 clones, with less than 95% occurring only once. This receptor was taken from an adult who received the AZD1222 COVID-19 vaccine. Sequencing used peripheral blood, obtained 28 days after the second AZD1222 dose. The chain has TRBV5-1 and TRBJ2-5; 10 nucleotides align to TRBD2. The CDR3 loop is CASSLAPAGGVETQYF. In DNA, the CDR3 is TGCGCCAGCAGCTTGGCCCCAGCGGGAGGGGTGGAGACCCAGTACTTC.